This note documents a single TCR beta chain sequence. V lost 3 bases and J lost 8, with 23 bases in between. The CDR3 totals 17 residues. In germline, CDR1 is KGHSH, CDR2 LQKENI. The sample originates from a study of blood T cells in healthy people across ages. A J-beta primer mix and a sample-barcoded 5' primer were used in a second PCR of about 7 to 12 cycles. One entry per CDR3 protein results from TCRdb running MiXCR on the 5' RACE reads. The top ten hold roughly 19% of the sample, which has about 730,000 distinct CDR3 sequences, roughly 43% seen once. The sample was blood. The chain recombines TRBV18 with TRBJ2-1; D not certain. This clonotype originated in a woman aged 60-70 years in good health. The CDR3 bases are TGTGCCAGCTCACCTACGTCGTTCCCCTCCGTAACCGATGAGCAGTTCTTC. Protein: CASSPTSFPSVTDEQFF.